This T cell receptor beta chain was observed in a study of T cells in Graves' hyperthyroidism and ophthalmopathy. TCR beta CDR3 regions were amplified from RNA transcripts. HTBI primers were used for first-round RT-PCR of the TCR CDR3. Using its own MiXCR run on the multiplex PCR reads, TCRdb lists one record per CDR3 protein. The sample lists hundreds of thousands of distinct CDR3 sequences, 46% occurring once. When ophthalmopathy did not progress within 18 months, Graves' hyperthyroidism was considered stable. Newly diagnosed patients aged 18 to 65 had hyperthyroidism of under 2 months' duration. Trimming took 6 bases from V and 3 from J, leaving 18 bases between them. Germline V gene data show CDR1 as MNHNS and CDR2 as SASEGT. CDR3 length: 15 amino acids. Study-level points and caveats: Separation of ophthalmopathy from stable hyperthyroidism was achieved by a 13 V-J model. In validation, the model predicted ophthalmopathy. These predictions came a median approximately 6.5 months before onset.

This clonotype turned up a few times. What it binds is unknown. The sample consisted of peripheral blood or thyroid tissue (not recorded which). This receptor was identified in a woman younger than 30 with Graves' hyperthyroidism. The gene calls are TRBV6-1 and TRBJ2-7; D is perhaps TRBD1 (6 bases). The CDR3 region is CASRTGPYGDYEQYF. The CDR3 nucleotides are TGTGCCAGCAGGACAGGACCCTATGGCGACTACGAGCAGTACTTC.